The clone carrying this T cell receptor (beta chain) was seen ten or more times. Its antigen remains unknown. Trimming left V 5 bases short and J 0 bases short, with 14 bases between. The CDR3 is made up of 17 amino acids. CDR1 is SGHVS and CDR2 is FQNEAQ in the germline V gene. This sample was taken from a study of T cell repertoires in cytomegalovirus infection. Study-level background: Well-studied HLA-B-restricted epitopes and recently identified HLA-C-restricted epitopes of CMV were both used in the study. From public TCR beta signatures came an indication of both CMV infection and matching HLA type. Regarding the study as a whole: Predominance within the ex vivo response was attributable to HLA-C-restricted CMV-specific TCR beta clonotypes. The study identified carriers of CMV plus the relevant HLA from cumulative public TCR beta family frequency.

TCRdb itself ran the reads through MiXCR, one entry per CDR3 protein. The table lists approximately 910,000 distinct CDR3 sequences, about 33% of them singletons. This clonotype was sampled from a human donor in good health (CMV status not recorded). Some clones in this sample may be carry-over from other donors' samples. Sequenced here: cultured CD8+ T cells from PBMCs, sampled from culture after CMV antigen stimulation. V and J are TRBV7-8 and TRBJ2-6, with D possibly TRBD2 on 6 matching bases. The CDR3 sequence is CASSQGLLSSGANVLTF. In nucleotides, the CDR3 is TGTGCCAGCAGCCAGGGACTCTTGAGCTCTGGGGCCAACGTCCTGACTTTC. Full variable domain (outside the CDR3, taken from reference TRBV7-8 and TRBJ2-6): GAGVSQSPRYKVAKRGQDVALRCDPISGHVSLFWYQQALGQGPEFLTYFQNEAQLDKSGLPSDRFFAERPEGSVSTLKIQRTQQEDSAVYLCASSQGLLSSGANVLTFGAGSRLTVL.